The 8 T cell receptor beta chains reported below all come from one sample, sequenced in a study of T-cell memory formation after mild COVID-19. Via MiXCR, TCRdb re-called the 5' RACE reads, giving one row per CDR3 protein. The data show roughly 110,000 distinct CDR3 sequences, about an eighth seen once. Sequencing input: PBMCs or a T cell subset sorted from them (not recorded which). These TCRs come from a man between 18 and 29 years old who had mild COVID-19 (a few samples of this study predate the infection). Cell type and time point are not known.

The CDR3 reads CASRPTALLGGAEAFF. In nucleotides, the CDR3 is TGTGCCAGCAGGCCGACGGCGCTCTTGGGCGGTGCTGAAGCTTTCTTT. The V gene is TRBV12-3 or TRBV12-4, the J gene TRBJ1-1; D remains unclear. The CDR3 is made up of 16 amino acids. V lost 6 bases, J lost 6 bases, and 23 bases lay in between.

This clonotype was detected many times. The rearrangement links TRBV27 to TRBJ1-2, with TRBD1 identical over 8 bases. The germline V gene has CDR1 MNHEY and CDR2 SMNVEV (reference sequence). The CDR3 covers 14 residues. J lost 8 bases, V lost 0 bases, and 5 bases had no gene match. The CDR3 DNA sequence: TGTGCCAGCAGTTTATCTGGACAGGGTGGCGGCTACACCTTC. Amino acids: CASSLSGQGGGYTF.

The V call is TRBV30, the J call TRBJ1-1; no definite D call. Germline V gene sequence: CDR1 GTSNPN, CDR2 SVGIG (reference sequence). The CDR3 contains 11 residues. V lost 5 bases and J lost 5, with 9 bases in between. CDR3 sequence reads: CAWDRGTEAFF. The CDR3 nucleotides read TGTGCCTGGGACCGAGGGACTGAAGCTTTCTTT.

V and J are TRBV7-9 and TRBJ1-1; D is possibly TRBD1 (6 bases). The CDR3 is made up of 14 amino acids. V was clipped by 3 bases and J by 1 base, with 9 bases between them. From germline, CDR1 is SEHNR and CDR2 FQNEAQ (reference sequence). CDR3 nucleotide sequence: TGTGCCAGCAGCTTCTCGGGACAGAACACTGAAGCTTTCTTT. This sequence encodes CASSFSGQNTEAFF.

The chain recombines TRBV7-2 with TRBJ1-3, with a tentative D call TRBD1 (5 bases). Germline loops: CDR1 SGHTA, CDR2 FQGNSA. V was shortened by 5 bases and J by 3 bases, with 17 bases between the two germline ends. There are 16 residues in the CDR3. The CDR3 region is CASSQQAAGSGNTIYF. In DNA, the CDR3 is TGTGCCAGCAGCCAACAGGCGGCAGGGAGTGGAAACACCATATATTTT.

The chain uses TRBV9 and TRBJ1-5; D possibly corresponds to TRBD1 (6 bases). Germline values: CDR1 SGDLS, CDR2 YYNGEE. The CDR3 totals 15 residues. The V end lost 4 bases, the J end lost 2 bases, and 13 bases lay between the germline ends. The CDR3 is CASSPGGGGNQPQHF. CDR3 nucleotides: TGTGCCAGCAGCCCGGGAGGGGGTGGCAATCAGCCCCAGCATTTT.

This clonotype was observed at least ten times. The chain couples TRBV20-1 to TRBJ1-4, with D hard to call. CDR3 length equals 12 residues. Per germline, CDR1 DFQATT and CDR2 SNEGSKA (reference sequence). V was trimmed by 2 bases and J by 8 bases, leaving 9 bases between them. CDR3 DNA sequence: TGCAGTGCTAGACTCTTCGGGGAAAAACTGTTTTTT. Residues: CSARLFGEKLFF.

This clonotype was detected many times. The chain is built from TRBV2 and TRBJ2-3; 15 nucleotides line up with TRBD2. The CDR3 runs to 18 residues. V was clipped by 6 bases and J by 5 bases; unmatched bases: 12. Per the germline V gene, CDR1 is SNHLY and CDR2 is FYNNEI. CDR3 protein: CASRDRTSGGASRDTQYF. The CDR3 coding sequence is TGTGCCAGCAGGGATCGGACTAGCGGGGGGGCTTCACGAGATACGCAGTATTTT.